The TCR beta chain under discussion was sequenced for a study of radiotherapy plus CTLA-4 blockade in lung cancer. Per germline, CDR1 MDHEN and CDR2 SYDVKM. The CDR3 is made up of 16 amino acids. The germline V and J ends were trimmed by 2 bases and 8 bases, with 16 bases remaining between them. The data were produced by immunoSEQ multiplex PCR, yet TCRdb's version contains in-frame clones alone and is incomplete. The table lists under 55,000 clones, approximately 80% of them singletons. The material sequenced was peripheral blood, taken from a patient treated with radiotherapy plus ipilimumab. The chain is built from TRBV28 and TRBJ1-6; weak D call: TRBD1 (5 bases). This receptor was obtained from a human donor with non-small cell lung cancer who had a partial response to radiotherapy plus ipilimumab. CDR3 in DNA: TGTGCCAGCAGTTTAGGGGCCAGGGCATCTGATTCACCCCTCCACTTT. It translates to CASSLGARASDSPLHF.